The TCR beta chain described here comes from a study of T cell repertoires in cytomegalovirus infection. This clonotype came up a few times. As yet, its antigen is unknown. The CDR3 is made up of 16 amino acids. From germline, CDR1 is SGHVS and CDR2 FQNEAQ. V lost 3 bases and J 1 base, leaving 15 bases between the germline ends. Via MiXCR, TCRdb re-called the reads, giving one row per CDR3 protein. The sample gives over 120,000 distinct CDR3 sequences, 25% to 35% of which show up once; roughly half is in the top ten. This TCR derives from a human donor in good health (CMV status not recorded). Some clones in this sample may be carry-over from other donors' samples. This material consisted of CD8+ T cells from cultured PBMCs, taken from culture after CMV antigen stimulation. The chain combines TRBV7-8 with TRBJ2-5; D is ambiguous. The DNA of the CDR3 is TGTGCCAGCAGCTTGGACGAGCAGGCGATCCAAGAGACCCAGTACTTC. Its protein product is CASSLDEQAIQETQYF.